This T cell receptor (beta chain) comes out of a study of shared clonotypes between healthy human individuals. For the study at large: A donor's plate count was three for CD4 naive and three for CD4 memory; CD8 naive had two and CD8 memory one. Study observations and caveats: Sampling used blood alone; tissue repertoires probably differ.

With V trimmed by 3 bases and J by 4 bases, 6 bases remained unmatched. The CDR3 covers 15 residues. The germline gives CDR1 SGHRS, CDR2 YFSETQ. The naive CD8 subset, CD45RO-negative cells positively selected for CCR7, excluded terminally differentiated effector memory CD45RA+ cells. Repertoires were generated with immunoSEQ multiplex PCR, while TCRdb's copy carries only in-frame clones and drops some. This sample yields fewer than 1 million clones, of which 96% are seen a single time; approximately 0.2% belongs to the top ten. About this clone: Its antigen is unknown.

What was sequenced was naive CD8+ T cells sorted from blood. The chain couples TRBV5-1 to TRBJ1-1, with 10 positions matching TRBD1. The clonotype originates from a young man in good health. In DNA form, the CDR3 reads TGCGCCAGCAGCTCTGACAGGGGGCGGACCACTGAAGCTTTCTTT. Translation gives CASSSDRGRTTEAFF.